The 14 T cell receptor beta chains below all came from one sample that was sequenced in a study of T cells in Graves' hyperthyroidism and ophthalmopathy (dated by TCRdb to between 2018 and 2021). Receptor amplification or capture employed multiplex PCR. The sequencing machine was an Illumina HiSeq 2000. The TCR beta CDR3 regions were amplified from RNA transcripts. A first-round RT-PCR of the TCR CDR3 used the HTBI primer set with the Qiagen OneStep RT-PCR kit. TCRdb cleaned the public reads at Q25 with fastp, built clones with MiXCR and kept in-frame beta chains. Here each entry gathers all rows of one CDR3 protein and keeps the most common genes and DNA. For this sample the table gives around 380,000 distinct CDR3 sequences, of which about 14% were detected only once. The ten largest make up more than 20% of the sample. Sequenced: blood. The receptors stem from a man younger than 45 with Graves' hyperthyroidism that later progressed to Graves' ophthalmopathy.

There are many counts of this clonotype. The J gene is TRBJ1-5, the V gene TRBV9, with D unresolved. The CDR3 has 14 amino acids. Trimming removed 0 bases at V and 2 bases at J, with 6 bases between. Germline V gene sequence: CDR1 SGDLS, CDR2 YYNGEE. CDR3: CASSVGAGNQPQHF. The CDR3 DNA follows: TGTGCCAGCAGCGTAGGGGCGGGCAATCAGCCCCAGCATTTT.

This chain uses TRBV4-2 with TRBJ1-5, with D hard to call. The CDR3 runs 14 residues. Trimming stripped 0 bases from V and 0 bases from J, with 3 bases between. The V gene's germline CDR1 is LGHNA and CDR2 YNFKEQ. The CDR3 loop is CASSQENSNQPQHF. In DNA, the CDR3 is TGTGCCAGCAGCCAAGAGAATAGCAATCAGCCCCAGCATTTT.

This clonotype was seen ten or more times. The chain uses TRBV11-1 and TRBJ2-5, with a weak D call TRBD2 (6 bases). With 2 bases removed from V and 3 bases from J, the gap between germline ends came to 10 bases. Germline assignment: CDR1 SGHAT and CDR2 FQDESV (reference sequence). The CDR3 consists of 14 residues. DNA of the CDR3: TGTGCCAGCAGCTTACCAGCGGGCAAAGAGACCCAGTACTTC. Its translation is CASSLPAGKETQYF.

This clonotype has just a few counts. V and J are TRBV20-1 and TRBJ1-1; a possible D gene is TRBD1 (6 bases). This CDR3 has 14 amino acids. The V gene lost 5 bases and the J gene lost 0 bases, with 13 bases spanning the gap. Germline-derived CDR1 and CDR2 are DFQATT and SNEGSKA (reference sequence). The CDR3 DNA reads TGCAGTGCTCGGACAGCTGTCATGAACACTGAAGCTTTCTTT. This codes for CSARTAVMNTEAFF.

A few counts support this clonotype. This chain uses TRBV5-4 with TRBJ1-2; 11 bases align to TRBD1. The junction had 6 bases not matched to a gene; V was cut back by 4 bases and J by 4 bases. There are 15 residues in the CDR3. Germline CDR1 reads SGHNT; CDR2 reads YYREEE (reference sequence). The DNA for the CDR3 is TGTGCCAGCAGCCTACGGACAGGGGGCGCCTATGGCTACACCTTC. This codes for CASSLRTGGAYGYTF.

The chain recombines TRBV11-3 with TRBJ1-2, with D possibly TRBD1 on 5 matching bases. Trimming left V 5 bases short and J 1 base short, with 14 bases between. This CDR3 has 15 residues. CDR1 SGHNT and CDR2 YENEEA come from the germline V gene. CDR3 amino acids: CASSADHGGNYGYTF. CDR3 nucleotides: TGTGCCAGCAGCGCTGACCATGGGGGTAACTATGGCTACACCTTC.

There are a few counts of this clonotype. The chain carries TRBV20-1 and TRBJ1-5; the match to TRBD1 covers 8 bases. Germline trimming cut 3 bases from V and 9 bases from J; bases unmatched to any gene: 7. This CDR3 comprises 13 residues. Per germline, CDR1 DFQATT and CDR2 SNEGSKA (reference sequence). Here the CDR3 DNA reads TGCAGTGCTAGGTTGCAGGGGGCTGGGCCCCAGCATTTT. Encoded protein: CSARLQGAGPQHF.

This clonotype was picked up many times. The chain is built from TRBV12-3 or TRBV12-4 and TRBJ2-6; D not certain. There are 14 residues in the CDR3. V lost 6 bases and J 6 bases, leaving 12 bases between the germline ends. The CDR3 sequence is CASSPAVVANVLTF. CDR3 DNA sequence: TGTGCCAGCAGCCCCGCGGTTGTGGCCAACGTCCTGACTTTC.

V gene TRBV7-2 combines with J gene TRBJ1-6; 7 bases align to TRBD1. CDR1 and CDR2 from the germline V gene are SGHTA and FQGNSA. Trimming removed 4 bases from V and 9 bases from J; junction bases left unmatched: 9. CDR3 length equals 15 residues. The CDR3 loop reads CASSSRATGVSPLHF. The CDR3 DNA follows: TGTGCCAGCAGCTCGAGAGCCACAGGGGTTTCACCCCTCCACTTT.

The V and J genes are TRBV5-1 and TRBJ2-5, with 11 nucleotides matching TRBD2. This CDR3 contains 17 residues. The germline gives CDR1 SGHRS, CDR2 YFSETQ. V was pared by 1 base and J by 2 bases, with 7 bases of the junction left unmatched. CDR3 sequence (DNA): TGCGCCAGCAGCTTGTTTCCTAGCGGGGGGACTCAAGAGACCCAGTACTTC. Protein product: CASSLFPSGGTQETQYF.

This clonotype was picked up many times. The gene calls are TRBV2 and TRBJ2-3; the D is unclear. Between the trimmed V and J ends, which lost 6 bases and 1 base, there was a span of 11 bases. Germline CDR1 reads SNHLY; CDR2 reads FYNNEI. This CDR3 spans 14 amino acids. CDR3 bases: TGTGCCAGCAGACCCGGATTCGGCACAGATACGCAGTATTTT. Amino acid sequence: CASRPGFGTDTQYF.

The count of this clonotype is one. The chain uses TRBV12-5 and TRBJ2-3; the match to TRBD2 covers 13 bases. The germline gives CDR1 LGHNT, CDR2 FRNRAP. Trimming took 1 base from V and 2 from J; bases not matched to a gene: 6. CDR3 length: 18 amino acids. CDR3 DNA: TGTGCTAGTGGTTTGGCCCGGACTAGCGGGGGTAACACAGATACGCAGTATTTT. It translates to CASGLARTSGGNTDTQYF.

The rearrangement uses TRBV5-1 and TRBJ2-2; D uncertain. This CDR3 comprises 15 residues. The V end was cut by 6 bases, the J end by 5 bases, with 17 bases between. CDR1 and CDR2 (germline): SGHRS, YFSETQ. The CDR3 protein is CASNLGKVRTGELFF. DNA for the CDR3: TGCGCCAGCAACTTAGGAAAGGTTCGAACCGGGGAGCTGTTTTTT.

This clonotype has at least ten counts. The V gene is TRBV20-1, the J gene TRBJ1-1; D unclear. The CDR3 is 13 residues long. The V end lost 0 bases, the J end lost 2 bases, and 7 bases lay between the germline ends. Germline loops: CDR1 DFQATT, CDR2 SNEGSKA (reference sequence). The CDR3 protein is CSARDKGNTEAFF. The CDR3 nucleotides are TGCAGTGCTAGAGATAAGGGAAACACTGAAGCTTTCTTT.